One sample yielded the 24 T cell receptor beta chains listed below, sequenced in a study of blood T cell repertoires in COVID-19. Sequencing used immunoSEQ multiplex PCR; TCRdb keeps in-frame clones, though not all of them. The repertoire holds some 120,000 clones, 85% seen once, with 27% in the top ten. The sequencing input was peripheral blood. The receptors were sampled from a woman of 80 years or more with acute or convalescent COVID-19.

This chain connects TRBV19 to TRBJ1-4; D might be TRBD1 (5 bases). The CDR3 runs to 16 residues. V gave up 4 bases and J gave up 8 bases, with 20 bases separating them. Germline V gene data show CDR1 as LNHDA and CDR2 as SQIVND (reference sequence). CDR3 sequence: CASSKGRRGGGEKLFF. The CDR3 DNA reads TGTGCCAGTAGTAAGGGCCGTAGGGGAGGCGGCGAAAAACTGTTTTTT.

The rearrangement links TRBV29-1 to TRBJ2-5; tentative D call: TRBD2 (7 bases). The ends were cut back, 7 bases at V and 4 bases at J, with 13 bases in the middle. The V gene's germline CDR1 is SQVTM and CDR2 ANQGSEA. This CDR3 spans 12 amino acids. The CDR3: CSAGGGVETQYF. The DNA for the CDR3 is TGCAGCGCTGGGGGGGGCGTAGAGACCCAGTACTTC.

CDR3 amino acids: CASSLGKRTEAFF. The CDR3 bases are TGTGCCAGCAGCCTTGGTAAGAGAACTGAAGCTTTCTTT. This chain connects TRBV7-3 to TRBJ1-1; D remains ambiguous. The CDR3 spans 13 residues. Germline-derived CDR1 and CDR2 are SGHTA and FQGTGA. Between the trimmed V and J ends, which lost 5 bases and 5 bases, there was a span of 12 bases.

The V call is TRBV3-1 (or the pseudogene TRBV3-2), the J call TRBJ1-1; maybe TRBD1 (6 bases). The V end lost 4 bases, the J end lost 11 bases, and 14 bases lay between the germline ends. This CDR3 region has 12 residues. Germline loops: CDR1 LGHDT, CDR2 YNNKEL (reference sequence). CDR3 bases: TGTGCCAGCAGCCCGCCCAGGGGTCTGGCTTTCTTT. Protein sequence: CASSPPRGLAFF.

The rearrangement links TRBV5-4 to TRBJ1-2, with D possibly being TRBD1 (5 bases). V shed 4 bases and J shed 4 bases, with 17 bases lying between them. Per germline, CDR1 SGHNT and CDR2 YYREEE (reference sequence). The CDR3 length is 15 residues. This CDR3 is CASSTRVGGAYGYTF. The CDR3 DNA reads as TGTGCCAGCAGCACCAGGGTGGGTGGTGCCTATGGCTACACCTTC.

The chain combines TRBV28 with TRBJ2-1, with a weak D call TRBD1 (7 bases). CDR1 MDHEN and CDR2 SYDVKM come from the germline V gene. The CDR3 sequence is 13 residues long. V dropped 2 bases and J dropped 7 bases, with 9 bases sitting between them. The DNA for the CDR3 is TGTGCCAGCAGTTTACCAGGGGGGAATGAGCAGTTCTTC. This gives the protein CASSLPGGNEQFF. Full variable domain (remainder filled in from reference TRBV28 and TRBJ2-1): DVKVTQSSRYLVKRTGEKVFLECVQDMDHENMFWYRQDPGLGLRLIYFSYDVKMKEKGDIPEGYSVSREKKERFSLILESASTNQTSMYLCASSLPGGNEQFFGPGTRLTVL.

This chain connects TRBV9 to TRBJ2-3; 8 positions agree with TRBD1. The V gene end was trimmed by 5 bases and the J gene end by 2 bases; junction bases not matched to a gene: 7. The CDR3 runs 15 residues. Germline V lookup: CDR1 SGDLS, CDR2 YYNGEE. CDR3 loop: CASRRQGLITDTQYF. CDR3 nucleotide sequence: TGTGCCAGCAGACGACAGGGGCTTATCACAGATACGCAGTATTTT.

The rearrangement uses TRBV5-1 and TRBJ1-2; TRBD1 matches 9 bases. With 5 bases clipped from V and 2 bases from J, the junction kept 13 bases outside the gene matches. Germline-derived CDR1 and CDR2 are SGHRS and YFSETQ. This CDR3 has 17 amino acids. This CDR3 reads CASSPGTGFNINYGYTF. CDR3 sequence (DNA): TGCGCCAGCAGTCCGGGGACAGGGTTTAATATAAACTATGGCTACACCTTC.

The CDR3 sequence is CASSYQGAGNQPQHF. For the CDR3, the DNA is TGTGCCAGCAGTTACCAGGGGGCCGGTAATCAGCCCCAGCATTTT. The V and J genes are TRBV2 and TRBJ1-5; 8 nucleotides agree with TRBD1. CDR3 size: 15 residues. The germline V gene has CDR1 SNHLY and CDR2 FYNNEI. With V trimmed by 5 bases and J by 4 bases, 7 bases remained unmatched. Combining the CDR3 with reference TRBV2 and TRBJ1-5 gives the whole variable domain EPEVTQTPSHQVTQMGQEVILRCVPISNHLYFYWYRQILGQKVEFLVSFYNNEISEKSEIFDDQFSVERPDGSNFTLKIRSTKLEDSAMYFCASSYQGAGNQPQHFGDGTRLSIL.

A single count supports this clone. This sequence joins TRBV7-3 and TRBJ1-6; D possibly corresponds to TRBD1 (6 bases). Trimming took 3 bases from V and 9 from J, leaving 24 bases between them. CDR3 size: 18 residues. Germline V lookup: CDR1 SGHTA, CDR2 FQGTGA. The CDR3, as DNA: TGTGCCAGCAGCTTCAAGCCCCCGGTAGGACAGACGTTTTCACCCCTCCACTTT. Translated, it gives CASSFKPPVGQTFSPLHF.

This clone was detected once. The chain joins TRBV5-1 to TRBJ2-7; D is possibly TRBD1 (5 bases). Trimming pared 4 bases from V and 4 bases from J, leaving 12 bases between. The CDR3 runs 13 residues. CDR1 is SGHRS and CDR2 is YFSETQ in the germline V gene. CDR3 bases: TGCGCCAGCAGCACGACAGAGGATTACGAGCAGTACGTC. This sequence encodes CASSTTEDYEQYV.

This chain uses TRBV20-1 with TRBJ1-2, with D perhaps TRBD1 (5 bases). V dropped 3 bases and J dropped 4 bases, with 9 bases sitting between them. The germline gives CDR1 DFQATT, CDR2 SNEGSKA (reference sequence). The CDR3 spans 12 residues. The CDR3 region has the DNA TGCAGTGCTAGTAGGGGAACCTATGGCTACACCTTC. Translating gives CSASRGTYGYTF.

This clone was detected many times. The rearrangement joins TRBV4-1 to TRBJ2-2, with D perhaps TRBD2 (7 bases). CDR3 length: 18 residues. Germline CDR1 is MGHRA and CDR2 is YSYEKL. V was pared by 0 bases and J by 3 bases, with 17 bases between. The CDR3 loop reads CASSQDGGGASDTGELFF. The CDR3 nucleotides are TGCGCCAGCAGCCAAGATGGGGGGGGCGCGTCGGACACCGGGGAGCTGTTTTTT.

The V gene is TRBV9, the J gene TRBJ2-2; the D is unclear. The length of the CDR3 is 14 residues. Looked up from germline, CDR1 is SGDLS and CDR2 is YYNGEE. V was clipped by 2 bases and J by 5 bases, with 10 bases between them. The CDR3 DNA reads TGTGCCAGCAGCGTGAGCGTGGTAACCGGGGAGCTGTTTTTT. It codes for CASSVSVVTGELFF.

V is TRBV6-5 and J is TRBJ1-1; 8 nucleotides agree with TRBD1. Germline V gene sequence: CDR1 MNHEY, CDR2 SVGAGI. The CDR3 loop spans 16 amino acids. The J segment lost 4 bases and the V segment lost 0 bases, leaving 7 bases of the junction unmatched. The CDR3 DNA follows: TGTGCCAGCAGTTACTCGAATCAGGGGGCGAGCACTGAAGCTTTCTTT. Translation: CASSYSNQGASTEAFF.

This clone was counted once. At one end, the junction sequence differs from germline, possibly due to a read error. V usage is TRBV9 and J usage is TRBJ1-2; D gene ambiguous. The CDR3 length is 14 residues. Germline V CDR1 and CDR2: SGDLS, YYNGEE. The CDR3 DNA follows: TGTGCCAGCAGCGTCGATAGCAGTCAAGCGGGTTTCTCCTTC. Translation gives CASSVDSSQAGFSF.

This chain joins TRBV7-8 and TRBJ1-6; 8 nucleotides line up with TRBD1. The CDR3 length is 14 residues. Trimming removed 5 bases from V and 7 bases from J; junction bases left unmatched: 4. The V gene's germline CDR1 is SGHVS and CDR2 FQNEAQ. CDR3 sequence (DNA): TGTGCCAGCAGCCCGGGACAGGTGAATTCACCCCTCCACTTT. Translating it yields CASSPGQVNSPLHF.

V gene TRBV5-1 combines with J gene TRBJ1-1; 10 bases fit TRBD1. Germline V gene data show CDR1 as SGHRS and CDR2 as YFSETQ. Losses at the gene ends were 6 bases for V and 3 bases for J; bases not matched to a gene: 5. This CDR3 is built from 14 residues. CDR3 region: CASKVGTGDTEAFF. CDR3 nucleotide sequence: TGCGCCAGCAAGGTCGGGACAGGGGACACTGAAGCTTTCTTT.

This chain uses TRBV2 with TRBJ2-7; D gene unclear. The CDR3 covers 14 residues. From germline, CDR1 is SNHLY and CDR2 FYNNEI. V lost 6 bases, J lost 2 bases, and 14 bases lay in between. The CDR3 region is CASRKELAPYEQYF. DNA for the CDR3: TGTGCCAGCAGGAAAGAGCTTGCACCCTACGAGCAGTACTTC.

The chain carries TRBV23-1 and TRBJ1-2; TRBD1 matches at 11 bases. TRBV23-1 is labeled an ORF, and its function is uncertain. This CDR3 has 16 amino acids. J was trimmed by 8 bases and V by 2 bases; bases with no gene match: 10. Here the CDR3 DNA reads TGCGCCAGCAGTCAAAGATACCCCGGGACAGGGGGAGGCTACACCTTC. Its protein product is CASSQRYPGTGGGYTF.

This clone occurred once. The rearrangement joins TRBV5-1 to TRBJ2-5; 8 nucleotides agree with TRBD2. V lost 5 bases, J lost 5 bases, and 11 bases stayed unmatched. CDR1 and CDR2 (germline): SGHRS, YFSETQ. The CDR3 loop spans 15 amino acids. The chain's CDR3 is CASRPPGLAGETQYF. The CDR3 DNA sequence: TGCGCCAGCAGGCCCCCAGGACTAGCTGGGGAGACCCAGTACTTC.

This sequence joins TRBV5-1 and TRBJ1-1; D remains unclear. Germline CDR1 reads SGHRS; CDR2 reads YFSETQ. CDR3 length: 14 residues. The V gene lost 0 bases and the J gene lost 1 base, with 7 bases spanning the gap. The DNA for the CDR3 is TGCGCCAGCAGCTTGGGCCCAGGGAACACTGAAGCTTTCTTT. This codes for CASSLGPGNTEAFF.

V is TRBV6-2 or TRBV6-3 and J is TRBJ1-4, with a weak D call TRBD1 (5 bases). The CDR3 contains 19 residues. Germline V CDR1 and CDR2: MNHEY, SVGEGT. Trimming stripped 2 bases from V and 5 bases from J, with 24 bases between. The CDR3 DNA reads as TGTGCCAGCAGTTACCCTCAGGAGGGGTTGATCGTACGGAATGAAAAACTGTTTTTT. Translation gives CASSYPQEGLIVRNEKLFF.

This chain connects TRBV7-3 to TRBJ1-3; 8 bases are a match to TRBD1. After removal of 4 bases from V and 4 bases from J, the junction contained 6 bases not matched to a gene. The CDR3 length is 15 residues. Germline CDR1 is SGHTA and CDR2 is FQGTGA. The CDR3 region is CASSSGQGYGNTIYF. CDR3 coding DNA: TGTGCCAGCAGCTCTGGACAGGGTTACGGAAACACCATATATTTT.